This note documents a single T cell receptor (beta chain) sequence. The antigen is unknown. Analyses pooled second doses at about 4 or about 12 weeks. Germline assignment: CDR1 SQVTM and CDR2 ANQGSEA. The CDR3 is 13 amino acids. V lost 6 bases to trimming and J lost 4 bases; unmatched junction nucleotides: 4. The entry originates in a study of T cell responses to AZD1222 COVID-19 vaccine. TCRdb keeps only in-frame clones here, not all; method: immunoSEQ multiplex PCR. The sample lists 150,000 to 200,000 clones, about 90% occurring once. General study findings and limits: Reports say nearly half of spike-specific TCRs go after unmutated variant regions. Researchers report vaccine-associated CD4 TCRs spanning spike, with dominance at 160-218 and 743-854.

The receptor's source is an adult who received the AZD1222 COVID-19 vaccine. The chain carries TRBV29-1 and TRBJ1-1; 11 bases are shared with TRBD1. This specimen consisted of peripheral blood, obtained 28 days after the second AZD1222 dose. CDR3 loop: CSVTGTGGTEAFF. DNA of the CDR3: TGCAGCGTAACCGGGACAGGGGGCACTGAAGCTTTCTTT.